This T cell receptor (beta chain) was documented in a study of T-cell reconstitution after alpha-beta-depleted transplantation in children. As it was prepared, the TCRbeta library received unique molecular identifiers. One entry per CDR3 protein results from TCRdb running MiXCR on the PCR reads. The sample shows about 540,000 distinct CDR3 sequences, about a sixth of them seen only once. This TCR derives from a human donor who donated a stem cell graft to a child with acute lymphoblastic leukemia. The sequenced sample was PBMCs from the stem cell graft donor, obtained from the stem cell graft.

The CDR3 loop reads CASSLIAGPSTDTQYF. DNA for the CDR3: TGTGCCAGCAGCTTAATAGCGGGACCTAGCACAGATACGCAGTATTTT. This sequence joins TRBV7-3 and TRBJ2-3, with 8 bases aligning to TRBD2. Germline CDR1 reads SGHTA; CDR2 reads FQGTGA. The CDR3 has 16 amino acids. With V trimmed by 1 base and J by 0 bases, 3 bases remained unmatched.